This TCR beta chain was recorded in a study of blood T cell repertoires in COVID-19. From germline, CDR1 is MGHRA and CDR2 YSYEKL. CDR3 length equals 18 residues. Deletions cut 5 bases from V and 0 bases from J, with 17 bases between. Assay: immunoSEQ multiplex PCR; the TCRdb copy retains only in-frame clones and omits some. The profile shows about 220,000 clones, approximately 83% of them singletons. Sequences were obtained from peripheral blood. The clonotype originates from a woman aged 55 to 70 with acute or convalescent COVID-19. The V call is TRBV4-1, the J call TRBJ2-6; TRBD2 might be the D (5 bases). The CDR3 region has the DNA TGCGCCAGCAGCGAAGGTAGCGCCCCGCTCTCTGGGGCCAACGTCCTGACTTTC. Protein: CASSEGSAPLSGANVLTF.